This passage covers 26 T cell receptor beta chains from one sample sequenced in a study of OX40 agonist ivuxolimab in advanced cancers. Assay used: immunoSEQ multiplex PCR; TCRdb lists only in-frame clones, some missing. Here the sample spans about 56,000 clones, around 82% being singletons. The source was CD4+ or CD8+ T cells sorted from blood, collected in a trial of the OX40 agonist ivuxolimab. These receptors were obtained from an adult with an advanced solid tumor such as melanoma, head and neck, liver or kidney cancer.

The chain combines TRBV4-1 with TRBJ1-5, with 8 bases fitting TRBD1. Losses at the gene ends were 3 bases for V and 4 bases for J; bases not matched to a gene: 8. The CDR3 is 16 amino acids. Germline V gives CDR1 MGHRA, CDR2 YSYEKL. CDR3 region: CASSHLGQGRNQPQHF. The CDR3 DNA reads TGCGCCAGCAGCCATCTCGGACAGGGTCGGAATCAGCCCCAGCATTTT.

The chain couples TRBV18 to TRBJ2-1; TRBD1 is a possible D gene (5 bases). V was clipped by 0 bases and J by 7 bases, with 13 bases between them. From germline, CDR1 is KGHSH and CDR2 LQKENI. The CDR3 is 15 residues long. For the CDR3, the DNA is TGTGCCAGCTCACCACCTTCGGCAGGGCGGAATGAGCAGTTCTTC. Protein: CASSPPSAGRNEQFF.

CDR3 in DNA: TGTGCCAGCAGTTCATGGACAGGGGGGAATGGCTACACCTTC. Amino acids: CASSSWTGGNGYTF. The chain combines TRBV28 with TRBJ1-2; 10 nucleotides match TRBD1. V trimming: 4 bases; J trimming: 6 bases; junction bases outside the gene matches: 5. The CDR3 contains 14 residues. Looked up from germline, CDR1 is MDHEN and CDR2 is SYDVKM.

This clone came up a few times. CDR3 in DNA: TGCGCCAGCAGCTTGTTAGGACGGGATGACACTGAAGCTTTCTTT. The encoded protein is CASSLLGRDDTEAFF. The chain combines TRBV5-1 with TRBJ1-1, with D hard to call. Germline V gives CDR1 SGHRS, CDR2 YFSETQ. The CDR3 loop spans 15 amino acids. Between the trimmed V and J ends, which lost 1 base and 3 bases, there was a span of 13 bases.

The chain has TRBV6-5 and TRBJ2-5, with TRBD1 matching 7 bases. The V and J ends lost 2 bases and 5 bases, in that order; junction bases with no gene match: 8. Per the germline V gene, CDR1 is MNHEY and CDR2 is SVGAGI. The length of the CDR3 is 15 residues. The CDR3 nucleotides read TGTGCCAGCAGTTACGCGACAGGGATTAGCGAGACCCAGTACTTC. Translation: CASSYATGISETQYF.

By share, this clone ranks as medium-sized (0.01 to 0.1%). The CDR3 sequence is CASSIDRTEKLFF. As DNA, the CDR3 is TGTGCCAGTAGTATAGATCGGACTGAAAAACTGTTTTTT. The rearrangement links TRBV19 to TRBJ1-4; unclear D gene. The CDR3 contains 13 residues. Trimming left V 0 bases short and J 7 bases short, with 6 bases between. Germline loops: CDR1 LNHDA, CDR2 SQIVND (reference sequence).

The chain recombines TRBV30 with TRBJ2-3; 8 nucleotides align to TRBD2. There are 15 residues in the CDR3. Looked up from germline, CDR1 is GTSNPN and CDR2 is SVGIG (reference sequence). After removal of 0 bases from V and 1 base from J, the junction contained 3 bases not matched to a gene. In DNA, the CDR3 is TGTGCCTGGAGTGTACGGCGGGGGGGCACAGATACGCAGTATTTT. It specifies CAWSVRRGGTDTQYF.

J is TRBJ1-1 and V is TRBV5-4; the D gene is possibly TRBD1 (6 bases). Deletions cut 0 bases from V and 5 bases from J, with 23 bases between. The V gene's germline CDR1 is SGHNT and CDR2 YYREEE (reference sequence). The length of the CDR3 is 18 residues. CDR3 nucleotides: TGTGCCAGCAGCTTGGAGTTGGGGGGGCGCAAATTGAGAACTGAAGCTTTCTTT. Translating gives CASSLELGGRKLRTEAFF. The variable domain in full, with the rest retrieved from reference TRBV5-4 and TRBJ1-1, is ETGVTQSPTHLIKTRGQQVTLRCSSQSGHNTVSWYQQALGQGPQFIFQYYREEENGRGNFPPRFSGLQFPNYSSELNVNALELDDSALYLCASSLELGGRKLRTEAFFGQGTRLTVV.

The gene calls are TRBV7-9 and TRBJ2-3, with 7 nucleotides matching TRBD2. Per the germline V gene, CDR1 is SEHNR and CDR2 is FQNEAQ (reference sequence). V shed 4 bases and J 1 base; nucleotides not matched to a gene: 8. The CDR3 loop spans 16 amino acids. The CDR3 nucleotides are TGTGCCAGCAGCTCCTGGCGGGAGAGCGGCACAGATACGCAGTATTTT. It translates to CASSSWRESGTDTQYF.

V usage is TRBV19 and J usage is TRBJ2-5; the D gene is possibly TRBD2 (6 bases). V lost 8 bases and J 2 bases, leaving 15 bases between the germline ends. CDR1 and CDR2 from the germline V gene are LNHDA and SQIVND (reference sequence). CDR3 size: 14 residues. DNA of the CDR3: TGTGCCAGTTCCCCGGGAGTACAGCAAGAGACCCAGTACTTC. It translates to CASSPGVQQETQYF.

The CDR3 nucleotides read TGTGCCAGCAGCTTAGGGGGTGCGCCAACGAATCAGCCCCAGCATTTT. Translation: CASSLGGAPTNQPQHF. The gene calls are TRBV7-6 and TRBJ1-5; no reliable D call. V gave up 1 base and J gave up 4 bases, with 14 bases separating them. This CDR3 spans 16 amino acids. CDR1 and CDR2 (germline): SGHVS, FNYEAQ.

This CDR3 reads CASSIKRGRGANTEAFF. Here the CDR3 DNA reads TGTGCCAGTAGTATAAAGAGGGGACGGGGTGCGAACACTGAAGCTTTCTTT. The gene calls are TRBV19 and TRBJ1-1; the D gene is possibly TRBD1 (5 bases). CDR3 length: 17 residues. Germline CDR1 is LNHDA and CDR2 is SQIVND (reference sequence). V lost 2 bases, J lost 1 base, and 17 bases lay in between.

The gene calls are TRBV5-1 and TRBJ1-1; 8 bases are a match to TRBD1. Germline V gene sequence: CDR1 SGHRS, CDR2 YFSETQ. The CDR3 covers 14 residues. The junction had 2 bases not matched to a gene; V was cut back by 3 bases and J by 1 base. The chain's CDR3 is CASSSGQGNTEAFF. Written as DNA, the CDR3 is TGCGCCAGCAGCTCCGGACAGGGGAACACTGAAGCTTTCTTT.

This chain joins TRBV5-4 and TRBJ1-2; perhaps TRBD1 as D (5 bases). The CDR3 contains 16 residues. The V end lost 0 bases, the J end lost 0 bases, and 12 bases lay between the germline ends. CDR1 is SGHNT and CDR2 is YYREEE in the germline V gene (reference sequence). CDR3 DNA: TGTGCCAGCAGCTTGGTCCAGGGACCAGCTAACTATGGCTACACCTTC. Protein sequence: CASSLVQGPANYGYTF.

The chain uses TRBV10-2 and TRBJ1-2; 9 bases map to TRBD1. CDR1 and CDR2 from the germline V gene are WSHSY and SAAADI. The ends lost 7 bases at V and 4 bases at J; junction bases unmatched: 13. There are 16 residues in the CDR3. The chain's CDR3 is CASTRDRERSSYGYTF. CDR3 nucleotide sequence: TGCGCCAGCACCCGGGACAGGGAAAGGTCCTCCTATGGCTACACCTTC.

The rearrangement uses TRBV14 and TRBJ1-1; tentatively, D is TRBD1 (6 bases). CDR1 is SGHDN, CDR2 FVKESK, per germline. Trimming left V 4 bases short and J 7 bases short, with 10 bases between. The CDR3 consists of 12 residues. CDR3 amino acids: CASSPTGIEAFF. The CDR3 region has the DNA TGTGCCAGCAGCCCAACAGGGATTGAAGCTTTCTTT.

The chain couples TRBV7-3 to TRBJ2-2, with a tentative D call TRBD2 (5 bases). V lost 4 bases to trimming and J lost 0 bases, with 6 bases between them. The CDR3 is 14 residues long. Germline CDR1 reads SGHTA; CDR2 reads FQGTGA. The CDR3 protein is CASSWGANTGELFF. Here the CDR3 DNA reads TGTGCCAGCAGCTGGGGAGCGAACACCGGGGAGCTGTTTTTT.

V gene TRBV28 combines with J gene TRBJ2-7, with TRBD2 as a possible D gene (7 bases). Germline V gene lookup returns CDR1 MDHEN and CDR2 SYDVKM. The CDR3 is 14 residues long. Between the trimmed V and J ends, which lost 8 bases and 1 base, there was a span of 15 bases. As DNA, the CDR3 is TGTGCCAGCCTTGGGGGGGGCTTGTCCTACGAGCAGTACTTC. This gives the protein CASLGGGLSYEQYF.

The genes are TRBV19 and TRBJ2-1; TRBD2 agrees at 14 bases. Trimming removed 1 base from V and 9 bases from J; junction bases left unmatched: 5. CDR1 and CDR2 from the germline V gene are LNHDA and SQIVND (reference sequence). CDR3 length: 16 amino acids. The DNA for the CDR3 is TGTGCCAGTAGTATAGGGGGACTAGCGGGGGTTCTTGAGCAGTTCTTC. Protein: CASSIGGLAGVLEQFF.

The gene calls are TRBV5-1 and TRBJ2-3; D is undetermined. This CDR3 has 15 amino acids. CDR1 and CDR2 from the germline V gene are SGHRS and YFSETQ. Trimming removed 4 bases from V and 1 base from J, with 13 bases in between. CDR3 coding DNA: TGCGCCAGCAGCACGTTGGGGTTAGGCACAGATACGCAGTATTTT. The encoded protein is CASSTLGLGTDTQYF. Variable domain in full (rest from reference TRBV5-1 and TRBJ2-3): KAGVTQTPRYLIKTRGQQVTLSCSPISGHRSVSWYQQTPGQGLQFLFEYFSETQRNKGNFPGRFSGRQFSNSRSEMNVSTLELGDSALYLCASSTLGLGTDTQYFGPGTRLTVL.

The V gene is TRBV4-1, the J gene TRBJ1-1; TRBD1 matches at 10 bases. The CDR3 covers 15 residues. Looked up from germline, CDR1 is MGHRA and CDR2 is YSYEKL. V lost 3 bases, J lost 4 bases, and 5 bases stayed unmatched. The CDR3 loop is CASSHRQGAGTEAFF. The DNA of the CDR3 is TGCGCCAGCAGCCACAGACAGGGGGCGGGCACTGAAGCTTTCTTT.

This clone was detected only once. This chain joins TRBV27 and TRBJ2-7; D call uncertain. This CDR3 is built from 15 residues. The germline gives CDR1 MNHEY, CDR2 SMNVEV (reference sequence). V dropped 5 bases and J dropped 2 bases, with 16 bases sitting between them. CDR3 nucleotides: TGTGCCAGCAGTCCCTATGATTCTCTTGCCTACGAGCAGTACTTC. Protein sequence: CASSPYDSLAYEQYF.

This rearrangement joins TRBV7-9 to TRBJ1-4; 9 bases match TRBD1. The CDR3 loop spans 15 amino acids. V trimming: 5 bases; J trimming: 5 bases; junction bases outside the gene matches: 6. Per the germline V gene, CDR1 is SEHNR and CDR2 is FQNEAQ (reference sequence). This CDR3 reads CASSNAGTGNEKLFF. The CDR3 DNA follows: TGTGCCAGCAGCAACGCCGGGACAGGGAATGAAAAACTGTTTTTT.

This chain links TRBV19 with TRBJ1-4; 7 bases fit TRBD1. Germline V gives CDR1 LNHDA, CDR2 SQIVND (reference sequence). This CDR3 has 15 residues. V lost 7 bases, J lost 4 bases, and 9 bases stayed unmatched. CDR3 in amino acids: CASNRLGQNNEKLFF. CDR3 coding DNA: TGTGCCAGTAACCGATTGGGACAGAATAATGAAAAACTGTTTTTT.

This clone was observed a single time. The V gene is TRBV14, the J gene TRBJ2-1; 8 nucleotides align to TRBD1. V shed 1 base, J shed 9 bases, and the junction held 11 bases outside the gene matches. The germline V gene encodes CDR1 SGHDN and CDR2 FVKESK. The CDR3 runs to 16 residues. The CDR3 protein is CASSQGWWQGAGEQFF. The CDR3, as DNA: TGTGCCAGCAGCCAAGGATGGTGGCAGGGGGCAGGTGAGCAGTTCTTC.

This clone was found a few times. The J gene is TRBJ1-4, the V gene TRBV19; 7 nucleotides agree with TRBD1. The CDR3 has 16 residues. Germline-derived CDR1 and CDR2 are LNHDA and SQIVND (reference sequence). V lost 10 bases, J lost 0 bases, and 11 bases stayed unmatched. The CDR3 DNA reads TGTGCCACCCAGGACAGGCCGCGGGCAACTAATGAAAAACTGTTTTTT. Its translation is CATQDRPRATNEKLFF.